Included here is one T cell receptor beta chain sequence, with context. What it binds is unknown. The source of the sample is a study of T cells expressing NK-cell markers. Study in general: With respect to HCMV, seven of the eight sequenced donors were seropositive, and one was seronegative.

This CDR3 is 15 amino acids long. Germline V gene lookup returns CDR1 LGHNA and CDR2 YNFKEQ. TCRdb re-called the 5' RACE reads and gives one entry per CDR3 protein, without DNA. The sample holds fewer than 400,000 distinct CDR3 sequences. Study observations and caveats: Specificity for HCMV among expanded NKG2C+ T cell clones was not established.

The sequenced sample consisted of blood T cells: a sorted CD56 or NKG2C T cell subset, CD4+ or CD8+ T cells, or bulk PBMC T cells (not recorded which). The source is a woman aged 50 to 60 in good health. The rearrangement joins TRBV4-2 to TRBJ2-3; the TCRdb D gene call, TRBD2, has no DNA to confirm it. This CDR3 is CASSQAAGGADTQYF.